Following are 18 T cell receptor beta chains from one sample sequenced in a study of shared clonotypes between healthy human individuals. Here immunoSEQ multiplex PCR was the method, and the copy in TCRdb shows in-frame clones only, minus some. The sample holds a few million clones, approximately 94% seen once. Sequenced material: naive CD4+ T cells sorted from blood. Sample subset: CD45RA+ positively selected. The receptors originated from a young man in good health.

The chain carries TRBV10-3 and TRBJ2-3; D is possibly TRBD2 (7 bases). Germline loops: CDR1 ENHRY, CDR2 SYGVKD. The V gene lost 5 bases and the J gene lost 1 base, with 19 bases spanning the gap. There are 17 residues in the CDR3. This chain's CDR3 is CAISRGGIQDRTDTQYF. CDR3 nucleotides: TGTGCCATCAGTAGGGGGGGTATACAGGACCGCACAGATACGCAGTATTTT.

The chain links TRBV5-1 to TRBJ1-1; no clear D. Germline values: CDR1 SGHRS, CDR2 YFSETQ. V was trimmed by 4 bases and J by 5 bases, leaving 15 bases between them. The CDR3 is made up of 14 amino acids. CDR3: CASSPHLVGTEAFF. As DNA, the CDR3 is TGCGCCAGCAGCCCGCACCTTGTGGGGACTGAAGCTTTCTTT.

Notes on this clone: Different DNA sequences within this sample yield the same CDR3. The chain employs TRBV7-2 and TRBJ2-7, with D unclear. The V gene lost 1 base and the J gene lost 3 bases, with 13 bases spanning the gap. Germline V gene sequence: CDR1 SGHTA, CDR2 FQGNSA. The CDR3 has 15 residues. This CDR3 reads CASSLVGQGDYEQYF. CDR3 in DNA: TGTGCCAGCAGCTTAGTAGGGCAAGGCGACTACGAGCAGTACTTC.

V is TRBV9 and J is TRBJ2-5; D is perhaps TRBD2 (6 bases). CDR3 length: 15 residues. Trimming removed 3 bases from V and 4 bases from J, with 16 bases in between. CDR1 and CDR2 (germline): SGDLS, YYNGEE. The CDR3 nucleotides read TGTGCCAGCAGCGCGGGACTGGGGAGGATAGAGACCCAGTACTTC. Translating gives CASSAGLGRIETQYF.

This clone was picked up a small number of times. The chain joins TRBV9 to TRBJ1-3; D remains ambiguous. The CDR3 has 14 residues. The germline CDR1 and CDR2 sequences are SGDLS and YYNGEE. V was clipped by 1 base and J by 0 bases, with 5 bases between them. In DNA form, the CDR3 reads TGTGCCAGCAGCGTACGCAACTCTGGAAACACCATATATTTT. Translated: CASSVRNSGNTIYF.

This chain links TRBV5-4 with TRBJ1-2; no clear D gene. This CDR3 is built from 12 residues. V was cut by 1 base and J by 8 bases, with 9 bases left in between. Germline-derived CDR1 and CDR2 are SGHNT and YYREEE (reference sequence). The CDR3 loop is CASSLFEGGYTF. The CDR3 coding sequence is TGTGCCAGCAGCTTGTTTGAGGGCGGCTACACCTTC.

The chain is built from TRBV10-1 and TRBJ1-1; D perhaps matches TRBD1 (6 bases). Deletions cut 7 bases from V and 1 base from J, with 10 bases between. Germline V gene lookup returns CDR1 WNHNN and CDR2 SYGVQD (reference sequence). The CDR3 covers 13 residues. The DNA of the CDR3 is TGCGCCAGCATTTGGGGGCCGAACACTGAAGCTTTCTTT. As protein: CASIWGPNTEAFF.

The gene calls are TRBV29-1 and TRBJ1-4; TRBD1 agrees at 10 bases. Germline V CDR1 and CDR2: SQVTM, ANQGSEA. This CDR3 has 17 residues. V shed 4 bases, J shed 7 bases, and the junction held 15 bases outside the gene matches. The CDR3 is CSVGNHRTGGLSEKLFF. DNA of the CDR3: TGCAGCGTTGGAAATCACCGGACAGGGGGATTGAGTGAAAAACTGTTTTTT.

This sequence joins TRBV4-1 and TRBJ2-1, with 10 bases lining up with TRBD2. V shed 0 bases and J 12 bases; nucleotides not matched to a gene: 8. The CDR3 sequence is 15 residues long. CDR1 and CDR2 from the germline V gene are MGHRA and YSYEKL. As DNA, the CDR3 is TGCGCCAGCAGCCAAGATCTCTCTAGCGGGGGTAGGCAGTTCTTC. Protein sequence: CASSQDLSSGGRQFF.

Worth noting for this clone: The sample holds other DNA sequences that translate to the same CDR3. The chain combines TRBV7-2 with TRBJ1-2; D gene uncertain. Deletions cut 0 bases from V and 7 bases from J, with 6 bases between. The CDR3 spans 12 residues. The germline V gene encodes CDR1 SGHTA and CDR2 FQGNSA. Here the CDR3 reads CASSLAGFGYTF. In DNA, the CDR3 is TGTGCCAGCAGCTTAGCGGGGTTTGGCTACACCTTC. The full variable domain, in which reference TRBV7-2 and TRBJ1-2 provide the parts outside the CDR3, is GAGVSQSPSNKVTEKGKDVELRCDPISGHTALYWYRQSLGQGLEFLIYFQGNSAPDKSGLPSDRFSAERTGGSVSTLTIQRTQQEDSAVYLCASSLAGFGYTFGSGTRLTVV.

V is TRBV25-1 and J is TRBJ2-5; possibly TRBD1 for D (6 bases). Germline-derived CDR1 and CDR2 are MGHDK and SYGVNS. The CDR3 is 16 residues long. Trimming shortened V by 3 bases and J by 0 bases, and 14 bases separated the two germline ends. The CDR3 loop reads CASSDGGRGYQETQYF. In nucleotides, the CDR3 is TGTGCCAGCAGTGATGGGGGCAGGGGATACCAAGAGACCCAGTACTTC.

CDR3 nucleotide sequence: TGTGCCAGCAGCTTAGCATCGAGGGATTCCCCTCTCGGCGAGCAGTACTTC. Translating gives CASSLASRDSPLGEQYF. The J gene is TRBJ2-7, the V gene TRBV7-9; D may be TRBD2 (5 bases). Germline-derived CDR1 and CDR2 are SEHNR and FQNEAQ (reference sequence). The CDR3 has 17 residues. The ends were cut back, 0 bases at V and 6 bases at J, with 21 bases in the middle.

The chain couples TRBV27 to TRBJ1-4; TRBD1 might be the D (6 bases). The length of the CDR3 is 15 residues. Trimming took off 0 bases at V and 8 bases at J, with 13 bases between the two ends. Germline V gives CDR1 MNHEY, CDR2 SMNVEV (reference sequence). CDR3 region: CASSLSPGVGEKLFF. The CDR3 DNA sequence: TGTGCCAGCAGTTTATCGCCAGGGGTGGGGGAAAAACTGTTTTTT.

The chain combines TRBV18 with TRBJ2-7, with D tentatively TRBD1 (5 bases). Germline CDR1 reads KGHSH; CDR2 reads LQKENI. CDR3 length: 14 residues. Trimming stripped 3 bases from V and 3 bases from J, with 12 bases between. CDR3 loop: CASSPGAVNYEQYF. CDR3 DNA sequence: TGTGCCAGCTCACCTGGGGCAGTGAACTACGAGCAGTACTTC.

The V call is TRBV6-5, the J call TRBJ1-1; 7 positions match TRBD1. Germline trimming cut 7 bases from V and 6 bases from J; bases unmatched to any gene: 5. CDR1 MNHEY and CDR2 SVGAGI come from the germline V gene. This CDR3 spans 12 amino acids. This chain's CDR3 is CASTSGTAEAFF. The CDR3 region has the DNA TGTGCCAGCACCTCCGGGACAGCTGAAGCTTTCTTT.

V gene TRBV4-1 combines with J gene TRBJ1-1, with 8 positions matching TRBD1. After removal of 2 bases from V and 1 base from J, the junction contained 3 bases not matched to a gene. The CDR3 has 15 amino acids. Germline CDR1 is MGHRA and CDR2 is YSYEKL. CDR3 amino acids: CASSQPDRGNTEAFF. As DNA, the CDR3 is TGCGCCAGCAGCCAACCAGACAGGGGGAACACTGAAGCTTTCTTT.

This chain connects TRBV28 to TRBJ1-1, with a possible D match to TRBD1 (6 bases). V lost 4 bases and J 0 bases, leaving 9 bases between the germline ends. CDR3 size: 14 residues. Germline CDR1 reads MDHEN; CDR2 reads SYDVKM. CDR3 bases: TGTGCCAGCAGTTATGGGACATTGAACACTGAAGCTTTCTTT. Translated, it gives CASSYGTLNTEAFF.

With respect to this clone: The same CDR3 arises from other DNA sequences in this sample as well. The chain joins TRBV5-1 to TRBJ1-1; D gene uncertain. The CDR3 runs to 14 residues. The germline CDR1 and CDR2 sequences are SGHRS and YFSETQ. Between the trimmed V and J ends, which lost 0 bases and 3 bases, there was a span of 9 bases. As DNA, the CDR3 is TGCGCCAGCAGCTTGGAAGGGTACGACACTGAAGCTTTCTTT. Its protein product is CASSLEGYDTEAFF.